This is a list of T cell receptor beta chains from one sample in a study. TCRdb used MiXCR to reprocess the reads, holding one entry per CDR3 protein. The table lists roughly 150 distinct CDR3 sequences, about a third of them singletons, with roughly 70% in the top ten. The specimen sequenced was CD8+ T cells (not recorded whether cultured). The receptor source for this set is a male donor. CDR3s leave out the opening cysteine and the closing phenylalanine or tryptophan. Fields, in order: J gene, V gene, CDR3 protein.

TRBJ1-2 TRBV19 ASSHGSYGYT
TRBJ2-7 TRBV6-5 ASSYSTPLGIYEQY
TRBJ1-5 TRBV10-1 ASSEGRQGLGNQPRH
TRBJ2-1 TRBV19 ASSPHGGGINEQF
TRBJ1-1 TRBV19 ASSIRSGGTEAF
TRBJ2-1 TRBV14 ASSQEGAEAPYNEQF